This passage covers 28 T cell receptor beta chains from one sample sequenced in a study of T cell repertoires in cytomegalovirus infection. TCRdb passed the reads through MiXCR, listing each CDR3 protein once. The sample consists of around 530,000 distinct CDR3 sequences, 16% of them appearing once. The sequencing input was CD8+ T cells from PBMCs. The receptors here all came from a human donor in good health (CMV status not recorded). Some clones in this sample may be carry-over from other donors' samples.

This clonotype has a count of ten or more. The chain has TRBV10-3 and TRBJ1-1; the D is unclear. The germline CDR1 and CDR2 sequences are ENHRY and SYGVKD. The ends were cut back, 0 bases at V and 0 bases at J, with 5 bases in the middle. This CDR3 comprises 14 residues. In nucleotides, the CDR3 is TGTGCCATCAGTGAGTCCGGATTGAACACTGAAGCTTTCTTT. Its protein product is CAISESGLNTEAFF.

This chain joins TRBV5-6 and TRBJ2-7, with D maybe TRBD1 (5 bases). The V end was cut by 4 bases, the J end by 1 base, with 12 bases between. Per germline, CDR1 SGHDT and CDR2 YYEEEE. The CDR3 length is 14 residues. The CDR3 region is CASSIPTVSYEQYF. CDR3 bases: TGTGCCAGCAGCATCCCGACAGTTTCCTACGAGCAGTACTTC.

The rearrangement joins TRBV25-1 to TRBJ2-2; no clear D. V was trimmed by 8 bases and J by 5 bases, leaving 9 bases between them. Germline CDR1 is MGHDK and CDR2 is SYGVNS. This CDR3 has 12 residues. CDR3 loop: CASVMGTGELFF. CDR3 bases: TGTGCCAGCGTCATGGGGACCGGGGAGCTGTTTTTT.

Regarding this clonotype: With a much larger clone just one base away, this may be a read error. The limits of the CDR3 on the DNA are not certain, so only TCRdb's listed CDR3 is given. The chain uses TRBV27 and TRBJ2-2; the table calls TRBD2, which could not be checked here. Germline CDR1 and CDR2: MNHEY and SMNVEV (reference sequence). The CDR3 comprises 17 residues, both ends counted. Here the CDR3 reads CASSFWASGTYTGELLF.

The CDR3 nucleotides are TGTGCTAGTGGTTGGGGACAGGGGGCAACGAGGGATTCACCCCTCCACTTT. It encodes CASGWGQGATRDSPLHF. J is TRBJ1-6 and V is TRBV12-5; the match to TRBD1 covers 12 bases. This CDR3 has 17 residues. The germline gives CDR1 LGHNT, CDR2 FRNRAP. V shed 4 bases, J shed 8 bases, and the junction held 9 bases outside the gene matches.

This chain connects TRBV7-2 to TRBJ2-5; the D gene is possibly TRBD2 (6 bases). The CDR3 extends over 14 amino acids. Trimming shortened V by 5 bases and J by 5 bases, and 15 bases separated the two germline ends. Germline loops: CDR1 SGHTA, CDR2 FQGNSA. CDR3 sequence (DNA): TGTGCCAGCAGCCCGAATTGGGGGGAGGAGACCCAGTACTTC. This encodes CASSPNWGEETQYF.

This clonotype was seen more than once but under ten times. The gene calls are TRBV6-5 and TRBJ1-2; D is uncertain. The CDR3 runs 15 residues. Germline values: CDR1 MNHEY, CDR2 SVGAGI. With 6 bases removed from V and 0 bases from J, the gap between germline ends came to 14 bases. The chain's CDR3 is CASSLDEAANYGYTF. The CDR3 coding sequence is TGTGCCAGCAGCCTCGATGAGGCTGCTAACTATGGCTACACCTTC.

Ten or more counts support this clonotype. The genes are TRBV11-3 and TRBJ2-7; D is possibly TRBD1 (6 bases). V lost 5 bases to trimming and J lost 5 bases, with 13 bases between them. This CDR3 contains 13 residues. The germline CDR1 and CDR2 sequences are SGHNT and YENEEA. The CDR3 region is CASSHRDGNEQYF. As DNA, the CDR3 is TGTGCCAGCAGCCACAGGGACGGCAACGAGCAGTACTTC.

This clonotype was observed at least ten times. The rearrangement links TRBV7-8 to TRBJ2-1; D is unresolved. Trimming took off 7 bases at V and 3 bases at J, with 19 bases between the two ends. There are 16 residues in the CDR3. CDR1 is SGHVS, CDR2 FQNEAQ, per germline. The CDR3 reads CASTPILPVLYNEQFF. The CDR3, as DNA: TGTGCCAGCACCCCAATATTACCGGTCCTCTACAATGAGCAGTTCTTC.

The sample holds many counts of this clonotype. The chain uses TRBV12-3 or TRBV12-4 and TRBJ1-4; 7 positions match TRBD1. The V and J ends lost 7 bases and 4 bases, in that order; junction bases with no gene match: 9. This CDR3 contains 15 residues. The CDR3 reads CASIILRDSNEKLFF. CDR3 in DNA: TGTGCCAGCATTATACTCCGGGACAGTAATGAAAAACTGTTTTTT.

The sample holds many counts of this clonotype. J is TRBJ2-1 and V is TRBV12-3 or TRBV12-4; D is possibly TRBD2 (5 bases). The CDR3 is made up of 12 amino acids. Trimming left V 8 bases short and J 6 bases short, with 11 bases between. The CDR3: CASLSTSNEQFF. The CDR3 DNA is TGTGCCAGCCTTTCTACTAGCAATGAGCAGTTCTTC.

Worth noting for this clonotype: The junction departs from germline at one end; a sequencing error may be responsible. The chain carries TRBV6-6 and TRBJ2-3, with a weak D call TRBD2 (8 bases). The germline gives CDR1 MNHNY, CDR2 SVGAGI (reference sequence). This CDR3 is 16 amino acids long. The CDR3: CASTHRGVAGTDMQYF. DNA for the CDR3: TGTGCCAGCACCCACCGAGGGGTAGCGGGGACAGATATGCAGTATTTT.

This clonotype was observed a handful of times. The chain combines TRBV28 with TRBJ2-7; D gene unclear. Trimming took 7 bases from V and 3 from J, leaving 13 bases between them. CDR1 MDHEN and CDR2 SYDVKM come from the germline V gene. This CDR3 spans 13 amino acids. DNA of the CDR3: TGTGCCAGCAATACCGGGCTGATCTACGAGCAGTACTTC. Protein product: CASNTGLIYEQYF.

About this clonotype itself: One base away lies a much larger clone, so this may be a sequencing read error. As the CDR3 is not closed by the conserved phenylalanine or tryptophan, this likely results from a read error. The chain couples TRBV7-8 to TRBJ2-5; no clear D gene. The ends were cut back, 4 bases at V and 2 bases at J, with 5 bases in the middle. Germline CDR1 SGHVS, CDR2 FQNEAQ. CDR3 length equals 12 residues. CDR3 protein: CASSSIQETQYL. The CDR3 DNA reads TGTGCCAGCAGCTCTATACAAGAGACCCAGTACTTA.

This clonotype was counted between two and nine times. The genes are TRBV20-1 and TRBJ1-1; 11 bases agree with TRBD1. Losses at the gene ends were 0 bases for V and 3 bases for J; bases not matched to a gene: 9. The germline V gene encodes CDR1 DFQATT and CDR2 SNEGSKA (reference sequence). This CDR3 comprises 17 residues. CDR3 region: CSAREDRGRVWDTEAFF. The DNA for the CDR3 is TGCAGTGCTAGAGAGGACAGGGGGCGCGTGTGGGACACTGAAGCTTTCTTT.

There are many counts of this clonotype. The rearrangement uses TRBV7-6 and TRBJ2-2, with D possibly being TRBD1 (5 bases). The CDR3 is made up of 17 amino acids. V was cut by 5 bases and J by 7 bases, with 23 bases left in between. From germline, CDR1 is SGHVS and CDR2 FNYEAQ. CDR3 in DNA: TGTGCCAGCAGCCGTCCCGGGTGGGGCCCTCAAGGCGGGGAGCTGTTTTTT. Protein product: CASSRPGWGPQGGELFF.

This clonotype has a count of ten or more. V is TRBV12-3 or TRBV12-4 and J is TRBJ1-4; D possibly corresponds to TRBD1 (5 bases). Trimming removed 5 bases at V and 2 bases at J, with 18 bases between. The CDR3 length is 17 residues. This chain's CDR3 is CASSPGAGRSTNEKLFF. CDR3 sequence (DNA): TGTGCCAGCAGTCCCGGGGCAGGGAGGAGTACTAATGAAAAACTGTTTTTT.

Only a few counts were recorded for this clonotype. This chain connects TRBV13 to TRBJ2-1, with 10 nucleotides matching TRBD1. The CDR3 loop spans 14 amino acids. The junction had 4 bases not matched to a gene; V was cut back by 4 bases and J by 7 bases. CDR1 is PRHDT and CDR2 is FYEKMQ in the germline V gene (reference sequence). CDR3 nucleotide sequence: TGTGCCAGCAGCTCCGGGACAGGGGTTAATGAGCAGTTCTTC. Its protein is CASSSGTGVNEQFF.

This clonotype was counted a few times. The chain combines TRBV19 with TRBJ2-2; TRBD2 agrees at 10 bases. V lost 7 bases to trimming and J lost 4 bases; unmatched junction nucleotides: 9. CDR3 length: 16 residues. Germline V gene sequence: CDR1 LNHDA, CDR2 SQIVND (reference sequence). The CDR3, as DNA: TGTGCCAGTACCCTATGGGGGACTAGCGTCACCGGGGAGCTGTTTTTT. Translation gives CASTLWGTSVTGELFF.

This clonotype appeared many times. CDR3 residues: CASSRPGTGITEAFF. In DNA, the CDR3 is TGTGCCAGCAGCCGTCCCGGGACGGGAATCACTGAAGCTTTCTTT. The V and J genes are TRBV7-9 and TRBJ1-1, with D possibly being TRBD1 (5 bases). The CDR3 has 15 amino acids. Germline CDR1 is SEHNR and CDR2 is FQNEAQ (reference sequence). V was shortened by 5 bases and J by 4 bases, with 17 bases between the two germline ends.

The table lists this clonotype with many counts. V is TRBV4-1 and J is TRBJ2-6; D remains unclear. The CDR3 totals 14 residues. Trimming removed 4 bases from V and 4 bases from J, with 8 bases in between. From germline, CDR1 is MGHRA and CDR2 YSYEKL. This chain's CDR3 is CASSPRTGANVLTF. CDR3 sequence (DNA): TGCGCCAGCAGCCCTCGTACAGGGGCCAACGTCCTGACTTTC.

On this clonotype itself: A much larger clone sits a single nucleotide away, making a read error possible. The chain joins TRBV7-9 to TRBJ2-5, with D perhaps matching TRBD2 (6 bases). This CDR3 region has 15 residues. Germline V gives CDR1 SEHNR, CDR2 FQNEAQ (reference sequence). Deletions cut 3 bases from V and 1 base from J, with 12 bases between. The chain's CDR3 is CASSLRESSQETQYF. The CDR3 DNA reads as TGTGCCAGCAGCTTGCGGGAAAGTTCCCAAGAGACCCAGTACTTC.

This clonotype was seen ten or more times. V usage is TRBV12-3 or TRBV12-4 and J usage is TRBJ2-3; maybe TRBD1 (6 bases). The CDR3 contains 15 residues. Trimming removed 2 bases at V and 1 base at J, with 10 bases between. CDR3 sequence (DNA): TGTGCCAGCAGTTTACCGACAGGAGGCACAGATACGCAGTATTTT. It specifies CASSLPTGGTDTQYF.

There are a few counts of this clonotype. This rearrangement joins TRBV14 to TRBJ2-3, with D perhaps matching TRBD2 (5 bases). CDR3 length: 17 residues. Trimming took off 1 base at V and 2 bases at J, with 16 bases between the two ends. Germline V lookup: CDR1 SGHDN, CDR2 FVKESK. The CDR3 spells CASSQAGRTPFTDTQYF. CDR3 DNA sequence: TGTGCCAGCAGCCAAGCCGGCAGGACTCCCTTCACAGATACGCAGTATTTT.

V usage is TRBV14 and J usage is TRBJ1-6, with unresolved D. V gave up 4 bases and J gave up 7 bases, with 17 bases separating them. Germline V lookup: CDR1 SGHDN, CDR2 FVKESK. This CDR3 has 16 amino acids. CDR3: CASSPRPGAHNSPLHF. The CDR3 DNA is TGTGCCAGCAGCCCTCGGCCTGGCGCCCACAATTCACCCCTCCACTTT.

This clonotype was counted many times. The CDR3: CASRDSIATSYNEQFF. The CDR3 DNA follows: TGTGCCAGCAGAGACTCAATCGCAACCTCCTACAATGAGCAGTTCTTC. V usage is TRBV27 and J usage is TRBJ2-1; no clear D gene. Trimming cost V 6 bases and J 0 bases, with 15 bases left between them. The CDR3 covers 16 residues. CDR1 is MNHEY and CDR2 is SMNVEV in the germline V gene (reference sequence).

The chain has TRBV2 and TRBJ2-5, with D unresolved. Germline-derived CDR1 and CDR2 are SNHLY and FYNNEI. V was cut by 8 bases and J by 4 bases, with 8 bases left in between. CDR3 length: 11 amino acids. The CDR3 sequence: CASWGGETQYF. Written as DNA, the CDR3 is TGTGCCAGCTGGGGTGGAGAGACCCAGTACTTC.

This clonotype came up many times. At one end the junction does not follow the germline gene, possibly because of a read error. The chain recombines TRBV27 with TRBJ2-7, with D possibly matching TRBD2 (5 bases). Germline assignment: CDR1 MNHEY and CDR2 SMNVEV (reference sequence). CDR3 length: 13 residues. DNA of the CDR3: TGCGCCAGCAGCCGAGGGCTCACCTACGAGCAGTACTTC. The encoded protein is CASSRGLTYEQYF.